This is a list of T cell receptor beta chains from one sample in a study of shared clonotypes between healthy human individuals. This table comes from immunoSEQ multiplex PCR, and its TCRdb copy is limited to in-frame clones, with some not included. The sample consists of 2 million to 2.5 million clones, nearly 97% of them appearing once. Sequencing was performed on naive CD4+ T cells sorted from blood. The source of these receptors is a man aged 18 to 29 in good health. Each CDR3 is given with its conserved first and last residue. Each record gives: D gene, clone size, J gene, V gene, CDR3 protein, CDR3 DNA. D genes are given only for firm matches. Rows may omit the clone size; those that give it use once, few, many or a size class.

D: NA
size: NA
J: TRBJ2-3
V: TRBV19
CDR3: CASSIDLATDTQYF
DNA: TGTGCCAGTAGTATCGACCTAGCCACAGATACGCAGTATTTT

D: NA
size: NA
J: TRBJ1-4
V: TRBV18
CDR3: CASSRAASNEKLFF
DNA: TGTGCCAGCTCACGAGCAGCGTCTAATGAAAAACTGTTTTTT

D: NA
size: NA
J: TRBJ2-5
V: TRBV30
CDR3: CAYRDAKQTQYF
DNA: TGTGCCTACCGGGACGCCAAGCAGACCCAGTACTTC

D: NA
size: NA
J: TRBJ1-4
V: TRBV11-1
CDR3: CASSLRTATNEKLFF
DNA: TGTGCCAGCAGCTTACGGACAGCAACTAATGAAAAACTGTTTTTT

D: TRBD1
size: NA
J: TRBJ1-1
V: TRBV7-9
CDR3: CASSSTGGNAEAFF
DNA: TGTGCCAGCAGCTCGACAGGGGGAAACGCTGAAGCTTTCTTT

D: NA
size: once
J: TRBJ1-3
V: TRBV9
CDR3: CASSSFGNTIYF
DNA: TGTGCCAGCAGCTCCTTCGGAAACACCATATATTTT

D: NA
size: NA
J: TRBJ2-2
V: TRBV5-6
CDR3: CASSYRVLKDGELFF
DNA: TGTGCCAGCAGCTACCGGGTCTTGAAGGACGGGGAGCTGTTTTTT

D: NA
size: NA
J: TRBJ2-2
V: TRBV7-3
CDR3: CASSLGAATGELFF
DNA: TGTGCCAGCAGCTTAGGGGCAGCCACCGGGGAGCTGTTTTTT

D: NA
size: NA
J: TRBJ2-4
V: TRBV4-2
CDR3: CASSQDQSGTLAKNIQYF
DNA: TGTGCCAGCAGCCAAGATCAATCGGGGACCCTAGCCAAAAACATTCAGTACTTC

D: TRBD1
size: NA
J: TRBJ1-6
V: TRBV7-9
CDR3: CASSPGGQANSPLHF
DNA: TGTGCCAGCAGCCCTGGAGGACAGGCCAATTCACCCCTCCACTTT

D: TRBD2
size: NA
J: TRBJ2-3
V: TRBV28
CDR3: CASSLSGGSFTDTQYF
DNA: TGTGCCAGCAGTTTAAGCGGGGGGTCTTTCACAGATACGCAGTATTTT

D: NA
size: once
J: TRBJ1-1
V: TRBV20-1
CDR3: CSDFTEAFF
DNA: TGCAGTGATTTCACTGAAGCTTTCTTT

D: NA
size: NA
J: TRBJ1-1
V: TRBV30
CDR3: CAWSVTSRSTEAFF
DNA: TGTGCCTGGAGTGTAACCTCCAGGTCCACTGAAGCTTTCTTT

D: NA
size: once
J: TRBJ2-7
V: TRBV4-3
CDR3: CASSQDSLSPYEQYF
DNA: TGCGCCAGCAGCCAAGATTCCCTATCTCCCTACGAGCAGTACTTC

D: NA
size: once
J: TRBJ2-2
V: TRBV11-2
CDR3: CASSPGESGELFF
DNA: TGTGCCAGCAGCCCAGGGGAGTCCGGGGAGCTGTTTTTT

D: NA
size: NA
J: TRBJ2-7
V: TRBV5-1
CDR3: CASSLDGAPYEQYF
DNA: TGCGCCAGCAGCTTGGACGGGGCCCCTTACGAGCAGTACTTC